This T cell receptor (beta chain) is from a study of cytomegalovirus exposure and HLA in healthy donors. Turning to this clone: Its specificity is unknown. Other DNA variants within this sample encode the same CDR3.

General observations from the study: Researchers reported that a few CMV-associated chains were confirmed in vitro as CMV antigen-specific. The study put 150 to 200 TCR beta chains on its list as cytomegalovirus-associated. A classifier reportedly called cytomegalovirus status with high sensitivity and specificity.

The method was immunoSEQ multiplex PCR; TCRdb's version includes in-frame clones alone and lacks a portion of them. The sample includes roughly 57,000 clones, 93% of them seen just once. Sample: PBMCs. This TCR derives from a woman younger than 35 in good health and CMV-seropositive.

The CDR3 here is CASSLEGQGVGEQYF. CDR3 in DNA: TGCGCCAGCAGCTTGGAGGGACAGGGGGTGGGGGAGCAGTACTTC. This chain links TRBV5-1 with TRBJ2-7; 11 nucleotides align to TRBD1. The CDR3 consists of 15 residues. Germline loops: CDR1 SGHRS, CDR2 YFSETQ. Trimming removed 0 bases from V and 7 bases from J; junction bases left unmatched: 6.